A single T cell receptor beta chain is shown here with its context. Its antigen is as yet unknown. A read error may be the cause here, since a much bigger clone is one base away. This sample stems from a study of blood T cells in healthy people across ages. Study outcomes and limitations: Roughly linear age-related decline in beta diversity appeared, significant by age 40.

CDR1 is MNHNY, CDR2 SVGAGI, per germline (reference sequence). The CDR3 covers 13 residues. Combining a sample-barcoded 5' primer with a J-beta primer mix, a second PCR ran for about 7 to 11 cycles. Each CDR3 protein gets one entry after TCRdb re-called the 5' RACE reads with MiXCR. The sample holds fewer than 800,000 distinct CDR3 sequences, 32% seen once. What was sequenced was blood. The chain couples TRBV6-6 to TRBJ1-2; no clear D gene. The source is a woman older than 75 in good health. CDR3 region: CASSSQSNYGCTF. Here the CDR3 DNA reads TGTGCCAGCAGTTCACAGTCCAACTATGGCTGCACCTTC.